This TCR beta chain was sequenced in a study of post-analysis software for immune sequencing data. Study-level background: Recorded subtypes: relapsing-remitting, secondary progressive, progressive-relapsing; some patients unannotated. Notes on the study in general: Versus controls, multiple sclerosis patients showed significantly lower diversity (normalized Chao1). The study found TRBV5-6, TRBV5-1 and TRBV20-1 among a handful of TRBV segments more frequent in patients than controls.

The TCR beta cDNA libraries carried unique molecular identifiers. The authors obtained 540,000 or so cDNA molecules from roughly 1 to 10 million T cells. TCRdb ran MiXCR on the PCR reads and lists one entry per CDR3 protein. The table has 450,000 to 650,000 distinct CDR3 sequences, around 47% seen once. From germline, CDR1 is SGHDT and CDR2 YYEEEE. CDR3 length: 13 residues. Deletions cut 5 bases from V and 3 bases from J, with 12 bases between. As to this clonotype: Its antigen is still unknown.

The source material was blood. The sequence derives from a girl aged 5-17 years with multiple sclerosis. The rearrangement joins TRBV5-6 to TRBJ2-7; D might be TRBD1 (6 bases). CDR3 region: CASSATTGYEQYF. The CDR3 DNA sequence: TGTGCCAGCAGTGCGACGACAGGCTACGAGCAGTACTTC.